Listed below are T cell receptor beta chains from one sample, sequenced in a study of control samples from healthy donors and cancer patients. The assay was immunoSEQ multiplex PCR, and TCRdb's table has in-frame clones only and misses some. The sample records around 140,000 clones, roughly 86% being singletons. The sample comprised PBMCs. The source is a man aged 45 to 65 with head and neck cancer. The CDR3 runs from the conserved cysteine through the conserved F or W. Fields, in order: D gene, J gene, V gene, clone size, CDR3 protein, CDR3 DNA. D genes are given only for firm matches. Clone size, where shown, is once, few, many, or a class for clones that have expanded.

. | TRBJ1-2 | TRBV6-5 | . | CASSYDRNYGYTF | TGTGCCAGCAGTTACGACAGAAACTATGGCTACACCTTC
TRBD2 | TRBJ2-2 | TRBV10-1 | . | CASSESRLAGHTGELFF | TGCGCCAGCAGTGAGTCACGGCTAGCGGGGCACACCGGGGAGCTGTTTTTT
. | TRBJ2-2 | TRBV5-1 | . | CASSLALASGTGELFF | TGCGCCAGCAGCTTGGCCCTCGCCAGCGGGACCGGGGAGCTGTTTTTT
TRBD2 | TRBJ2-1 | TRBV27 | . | CASSLTSGRVNNEQFF | TGTGCCAGCAGCCTTACTAGCGGGAGGGTGAATAATGAGCAGTTCTTC
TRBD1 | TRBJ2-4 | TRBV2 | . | CASSPTGGLPLAKNIQYF | TGTGCCAGCAGTCCGACAGGGGGCTTACCTTTAGCCAAAAACATTCAGTACTTC
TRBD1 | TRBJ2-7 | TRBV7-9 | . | CAILKQGKAYEQYF | TGTGCCATCCTTAAACAGGGGAAGGCCTACGAGCAGTACTTC
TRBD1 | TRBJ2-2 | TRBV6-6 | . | CASRQGDTGELFF | TGTGCCAGCAGACAGGGGGACACCGGGGAGCTGTTTTTT
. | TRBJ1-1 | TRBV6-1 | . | CASSDLYRTYTEAFF | TGTGCCAGCAGTGATTTGTACAGGACTTACACTGAAGCTTTCTTT
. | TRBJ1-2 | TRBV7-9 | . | CASSLEGYGYTF | TGTGCCAGCAGCTTAGAGGGATATGGCTACACCTTC
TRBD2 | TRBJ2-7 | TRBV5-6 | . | CASSDWEGKQYF | TGTGCCAGCAGCGATTGGGAGGGGAAGCAGTACTTC
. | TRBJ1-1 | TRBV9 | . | CASSVGNRLNTEAFF | TGTGCCAGCAGCGTAGGAAATCGGCTGAACACTGAAGCTTTCTTT
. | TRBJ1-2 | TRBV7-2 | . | CASSLAVGGRGYTF | TGTGCCAGCAGCCTAGCCGTCGGGGGGAGGGGCTACACCTTC
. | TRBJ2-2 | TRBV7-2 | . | CASSLLAANTGELFF | TGTGCCAGCAGCTTACTTGCCGCGAACACCGGGGAGCTGTTTTTT
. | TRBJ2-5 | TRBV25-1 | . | CASGSPGTQETQYF | TGTGCCAGCGGATCCCCGGGGACTCAAGAGACCCAGTACTTC
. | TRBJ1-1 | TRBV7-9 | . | CASSLGWSKNTEAFF | TGTGCCAGCAGCTTAGGGTGGAGCAAGAACACTGAAGCTTTCTTT
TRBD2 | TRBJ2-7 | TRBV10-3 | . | CAISLAVGGTNEQYF | TGTGCCATCAGTCTAGCGGTGGGGGGAACCAACGAGCAGTACTTC
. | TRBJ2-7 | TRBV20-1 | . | CSASSPQDRDTYEQYF | TGCAGTGCTAGTTCCCCACAGGACAGAGATACCTACGAGCAGTACTTC
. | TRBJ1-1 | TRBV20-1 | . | CSLYLNTEAFF | TGCAGTCTCTACTTGAACACTGAAGCTTTCTTT
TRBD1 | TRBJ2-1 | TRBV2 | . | CASSGGDRDHEQFF | TGTGCCAGCAGTGGGGGCGACAGGGATCATGAGCAGTTCTTC
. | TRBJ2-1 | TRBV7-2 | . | CASSPQTRASYNEQFF | TGTGCCAGCAGCCCGCAGACCCGGGCCTCCTACAATGAGCAGTTCTTC
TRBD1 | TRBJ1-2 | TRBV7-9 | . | CASSRGGQPTLGYTF | TGTGCCAGCAGTCGGGGGGGACAGCCTACTTTGGGCTACACCTTC
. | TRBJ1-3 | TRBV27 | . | CASSFRAGNTIYF | TGTGCCAGCAGTTTCCGGGCTGGAAACACCATATATTTT
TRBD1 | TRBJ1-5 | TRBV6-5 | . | CASNTGGAGQPQHF | TGTGCCAGCAATACAGGGGGCGCGGGTCAGCCCCAGCATTTT
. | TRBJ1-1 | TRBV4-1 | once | CASSLKPRGAMNTEAFF | TGCGCCAGCAGCCTAAAGCCGAGGGGGGCGATGAACACTGAAGCTTTCTTT
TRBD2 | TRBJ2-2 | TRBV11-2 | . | CASSPNPWTSGELFF | TGTGCCAGCAGCCCTAACCCATGGACTAGCGGGGAGCTGTTTTTT
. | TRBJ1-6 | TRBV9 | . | CASSDFRGAGNSPLHF | TGTGCCAGCAGCGACTTCCGGGGCGCTGGAAATTCACCCCTCCACTTT
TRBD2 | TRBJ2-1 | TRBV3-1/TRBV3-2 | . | CASSPQTSGIINEQFF | TGTGCCAGCAGCCCTCAGACTAGCGGGATTATTAATGAGCAGTTCTTC
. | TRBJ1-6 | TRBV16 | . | CASSLRDRSSPLHF | TGTGCCAGCAGCCTTAGAGACCGGAGTTCACCCCTCCACTTT
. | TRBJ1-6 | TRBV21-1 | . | CARGTATYLKSPLHF | TGTGCCAGGGGGACAGCAACCTACCTAAAATCACCCCTCCACTTT
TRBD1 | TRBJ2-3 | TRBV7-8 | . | CASSSTGAGGDTQYF | TGTGCCAGCAGCTCGACAGGGGCCGGTGGAGATACGCAGTATTTT
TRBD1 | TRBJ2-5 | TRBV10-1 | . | CASNGQVGETQYF | TGCGCCAGCAACGGACAGGTTGGAGAGACCCAGTACTTC
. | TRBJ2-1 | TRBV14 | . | CASSRASPYNEQFF | TGTGCCAGCAGCCGGGCATCCCCCTACAATGAGCAGTTCTTC
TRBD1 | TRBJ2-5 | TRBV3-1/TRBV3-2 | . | CASSRDRVGETQYF | TGTGCCAGCAGCCGAGACAGGGTTGGGGAGACCCAGTACTTC
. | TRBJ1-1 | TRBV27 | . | CASSLRLLPNTEAFF | TGTGCCAGCAGTTTGAGACTTTTACCGAACACTGAAGCTTTCTTT
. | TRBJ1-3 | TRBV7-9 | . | CASSLELIGNTIYF | TGTGCCAGCAGCTTAGAGCTGATCGGAAACACCATATATTTT
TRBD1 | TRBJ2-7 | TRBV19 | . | CASSPGQGSSYEQYF | TGTGCCAGTAGTCCGGGACAGGGGTCATCCTACGAGCAGTACTTC
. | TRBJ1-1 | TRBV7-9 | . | CASSLAGISEAFF | TGTGCCAGCAGCTTAGCAGGGATAAGTGAAGCTTTCTTT
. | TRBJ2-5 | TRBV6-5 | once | CASSAFRDLSETQYF | TGTGCCAGCTCGGCCTTTCGGGATTTATCGGAGACCCAGTACTTC
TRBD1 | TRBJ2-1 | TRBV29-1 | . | CSVAPTGGSYNEQFF | TGCAGCGTTGCGCCGACAGGGGGTTCTTACAATGAGCAGTTCTTC
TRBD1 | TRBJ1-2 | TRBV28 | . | CASSFGSGGLFGYTF | TGTGCCAGCAGTTTTGGTTCAGGGGGTCTTTTTGGCTACACCTTC
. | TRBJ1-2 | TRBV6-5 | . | CASSRNRVSRGYTF | TGTGCCAGCAGTCGAAACAGGGTTTCCCGTGGCTACACCTTC
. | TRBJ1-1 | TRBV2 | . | CASSVDGSEAFF | TGTGCCAGCAGTGTCGACGGGTCTGAAGCTTTCTTT
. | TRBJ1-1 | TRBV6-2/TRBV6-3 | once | CASSYQGPVSEAFF | TGTGCCAGCAGTTATCAAGGTCCCGTCTCTGAAGCTTTCTTT
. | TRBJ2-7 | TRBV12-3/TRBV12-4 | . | CASSSGYEQYF | TGTGCCAGCAGTTCAGGGTACGAGCAGTACTTC
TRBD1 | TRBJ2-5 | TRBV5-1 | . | CASSSHRGPGGTQYF | TGCGCCAGCAGCTCTCACAGGGGGCCGGGCGGGACCCAGTACTTC
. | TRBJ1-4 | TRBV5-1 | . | CASTMTGFGEKLFF | TGCGCCAGCACCATGACAGGATTTGGTGAAAAACTGTTTTTT
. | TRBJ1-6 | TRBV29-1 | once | CSVALEVRGSPLHF | TGCAGCGTTGCCCTCGAAGTCCGCGGATCACCCCTCCACTTT
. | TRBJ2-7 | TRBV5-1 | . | CASSLAQGEGEQYF | TGCGCCAGCAGCTTGGCACAGGGGGAGGGTGAGCAGTACTTC
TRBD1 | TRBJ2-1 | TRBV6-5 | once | CASSLTGARRNEQFF | TGTGCCAGCAGCCTGACAGGGGCCAGGCGGAATGAGCAGTTCTTC
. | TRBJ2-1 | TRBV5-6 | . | CASSSYLGDYNEQFF | TGTGCCAGCAGCTCCTACTTAGGGGACTACAATGAGCAGTTCTTC
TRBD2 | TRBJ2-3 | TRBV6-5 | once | CASRTSGGRTQYF | TGTGCCAGCAGGACTAGCGGGGGACGTACGCAGTATTTT
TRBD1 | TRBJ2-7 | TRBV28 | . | CASRRDRVLEYF | TGTGCCAGCAGACGCGACAGGGTATTGGAGTACTTC
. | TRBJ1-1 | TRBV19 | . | CASSPGTYTEAFF | TGTGCCAGTAGTCCCGGGACATACACTGAAGCTTTCTTT
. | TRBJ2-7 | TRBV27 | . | CASRGLSYEQYF | TGTGCCAGCAGGGGACTTTCCTACGAGCAGTACTTC